This T cell receptor (beta chain) originates from a study of control samples from healthy donors and cancer patients. Germline CDR1 and CDR2: SGDLS and YYNGEE. The CDR3 covers 16 residues. The V gene lost 4 bases and the J gene lost 3 bases, with 19 bases spanning the gap. Profiled with immunoSEQ multiplex PCR; TCRdb holds only in-frame clones, not every one. This table holds around 250,000 clones, approximately 80% found once. The material sequenced was PBMCs. The TCR was taken from a woman aged 55-69 years with lung cancer. V usage is TRBV9 and J usage is TRBJ1-2; unclear D gene. CDR3 nucleotides: TGTGCCAGCAGCCCACACACTCTGGATTGGGACTATGGCTACACCTTC. Protein product: CASSPHTLDWDYGYTF.